These 11 T cell receptor beta chains originate from one sample sequenced in a study of cytomegalovirus exposure and HLA in healthy donors. PCR used 60 Vbeta primers and 13 Jbeta primers. Only in-frame clones appear in the TCRdb table, and some are missing; sequencing was by immunoSEQ multiplex PCR. The profile shows 85,000 to 90,000 clones, roughly 66% of them singletons. The sequenced material came from PBMCs. The source is a man aged 25 to 45 in good health and CMV-seronegative.

The count of this clone is one. V is TRBV28 and J is TRBJ1-5, with D possibly TRBD1 on 5 matching bases. The CDR3 extends over 16 amino acids. CDR1 and CDR2 (germline): MDHEN, SYDVKM. With 5 bases removed from V and 6 bases from J, the gap between germline ends came to 20 bases. The CDR3 DNA is TGTGCCAGCAGTGCCCTCGGGGAGGGGCGAGTTCAGCCCCAGCATTTT. It yields the protein CASSALGEGRVQPQHF.

The J gene is TRBJ2-5, the V gene TRBV30; TRBD2 matches 14 bases. The DNA end is a closer match to TRBJ2-7, so the J assignment may be wrong. Germline V lookup: CDR1 GTSNPN, CDR2 SVGIG (reference sequence). The CDR3 is 15 residues long. As DNA, the CDR3 is TGTGCCTGGAGGGGGACTAGCGGGAGAATCTACGAGCAGTACTTC. Its translation: CAWRGTSGRIYEQYF.

The rearrangement joins TRBV12-5 to TRBJ2-5, with a weak D call TRBD1 (6 bases). V lost 4 bases to trimming and J lost 2 bases, with 14 bases between them. Germline V gene data show CDR1 as LGHNT and CDR2 as FRNRAP. The CDR3 sequence is 15 residues long. In nucleotides, the CDR3 is TGTGCTAGTGGTTCCGCCGGGACAAAACAAGAGACCCAGTACTTC. It translates to CASGSAGTKQETQYF.

The chain employs TRBV7-3 and TRBJ1-3, with D possibly TRBD1 on 5 matching bases. The V gene's germline CDR1 is SGHTA and CDR2 FQGTGA. With 5 bases removed from V and 0 bases from J, the gap between germline ends came to 8 bases. This CDR3 comprises 14 residues. CDR3 sequence reads: CASSLGGSGNTIYF. DNA for the CDR3: TGTGCCAGCAGCCTGGGGGGCTCTGGAAACACCATATATTTT. The variable domain in full, with the rest retrieved from reference TRBV7-3 and TRBJ1-3, is GAGVSQTPSNKVTEKGKYVELRCDPISGHTALYWYRQSLGQGPEFLIYFQGTGAADDSGLPNDRFFAVRPEGSVSTLKIQRTERGDSAVYLCASSLGGSGNTIYFGEGSWLTVV.

The chain carries TRBV27 and TRBJ2-7; possible D gene TRBD2, 6 bases. Trimming left V 3 bases short and J 7 bases short, with 28 bases between. Germline V gene sequence: CDR1 MNHEY, CDR2 SMNVEV (reference sequence). The CDR3 extends over 18 amino acids. The CDR3 region has the DNA TGTGCCAGCAGTTTCGCTGTGGGATATGTAGCGCCCCGGGAGGAGCAGTACTTC. This codes for CASSFAVGYVAPREEQYF.

The V call is TRBV19, the J call TRBJ1-1; 8 bases line up with TRBD1. Germline values: CDR1 LNHDA, CDR2 SQIVND (reference sequence). V gave up 3 bases and J gave up 4 bases; unmatched junction bases: 1. The CDR3 is 13 residues long. The CDR3 bases are TGTGCCAGTAGTATTACAGGGGGCACTGAAGCTTTCTTT. Protein sequence: CASSITGGTEAFF.

Comment on this clone: A much larger clone differs from this one at a single base, so this may be a read error. The chain employs TRBV25-1 and TRBJ2-7; D remains ambiguous. V dropped 3 bases and J dropped 3 bases, with 3 bases sitting between them. This CDR3 has 11 amino acids. The V gene's germline CDR1 is MGHDK and CDR2 SYGVNS. CDR3 nucleotide sequence: TGTGCCAGCAGTGACATCTACGAGCAGTACTTC. Protein product: CASSDIYEQYF.

The chain couples TRBV4-3 to TRBJ2-7; a weak D match, TRBD2 (5 bases). Germline assignment: CDR1 LGHNA and CDR2 YSLEER. V lost 1 base, J lost 2 bases, and 15 bases lay in between. CDR3 length: 16 residues. The CDR3 DNA sequence: TGCGCCAGCAGCCAAGGTCGGGATAAGGGCCCCTACGAGCAGTACTTC. It yields the protein CASSQGRDKGPYEQYF.

The chain recombines TRBV4-1 with TRBJ2-7; 12 nucleotides align to TRBD2. V lost 4 bases and J lost 3; bases outside the gene matches: 4. CDR3 length equals 15 residues. In germline, CDR1 is MGHRA, CDR2 YSYEKL. CDR3 in amino acids: CASSRGTSGYYEQYF. In DNA, the CDR3 is TGCGCCAGCAGCCGCGGGACTAGCGGGTACTACGAGCAGTACTTC.

The V gene is TRBV10-3, the J gene TRBJ2-1; D gene uncertain. CDR1 and CDR2 (germline): ENHRY, SYGVKD. Trimming took 3 bases from V and 10 from J, leaving 16 bases between them. The CDR3 is made up of 14 amino acids. The DNA of the CDR3 is TGTGCCATCAGTGATAGGTTAGCTACTTACGAGCAGTTCTTC. It is translated as CAISDRLATYEQFF.

As regards this clone: Different DNA sequences within this sample yield the same CDR3. V usage is TRBV27 and J usage is TRBJ2-7; unclear D gene. The length of the CDR3 is 13 residues. Trimming removed 5 bases from V and 0 bases from J, with 8 bases in between. CDR1 and CDR2 (germline): MNHEY, SMNVEV (reference sequence). This chain's CDR3 is CASSPGSSYEQYF. The CDR3 coding sequence is TGTGCCAGCAGTCCAGGTTCCTCCTACGAGCAGTACTTC.